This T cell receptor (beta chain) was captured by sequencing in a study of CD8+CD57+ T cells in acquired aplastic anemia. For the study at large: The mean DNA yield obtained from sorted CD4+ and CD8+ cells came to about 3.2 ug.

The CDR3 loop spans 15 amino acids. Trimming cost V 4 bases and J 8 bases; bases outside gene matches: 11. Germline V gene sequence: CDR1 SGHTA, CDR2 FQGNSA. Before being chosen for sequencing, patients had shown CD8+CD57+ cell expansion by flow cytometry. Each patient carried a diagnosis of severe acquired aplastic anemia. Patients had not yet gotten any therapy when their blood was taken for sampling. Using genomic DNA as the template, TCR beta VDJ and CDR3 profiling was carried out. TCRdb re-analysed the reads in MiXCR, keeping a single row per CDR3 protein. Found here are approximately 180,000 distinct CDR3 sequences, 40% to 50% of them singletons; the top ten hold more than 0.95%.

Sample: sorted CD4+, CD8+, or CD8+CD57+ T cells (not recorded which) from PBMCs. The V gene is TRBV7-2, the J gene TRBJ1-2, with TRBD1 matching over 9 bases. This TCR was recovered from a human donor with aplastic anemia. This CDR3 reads CASSSTTGTGKGYTF. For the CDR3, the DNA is TGTGCCAGCAGCTCTACCACTGGGACAGGGAAGGGCTACACCTTC.